In its sample, the clone carrying this T cell receptor (beta chain) was seen once. Antigen: not known. An end of the junction differs from the germline gene, which may be a read error. The CDR3 extends over 13 amino acids. The germline CDR1 and CDR2 sequences are SSHAT and FNYEAQ (reference sequence). The data stem from a study of Tregs in tolerant kidney transplant recipients. Unstimulated regulatory T cells (CD4+CD25+CD127-), CD4+CD25- non-regulatory cells, CD4 and CD8 cells were FACS-sorted from thawed PBMCs. Here immunoSEQ multiplex PCR was the method, and the copy in TCRdb shows in-frame clones only, minus some. The table shows 200,000 to 300,000 clones, with around 81% occurring only once. Study-wide points: The most relevant donor-specific Treg TCRbeta repertoire apparently came from expansion with activated donor B cells. No direct test of biological reproducibility was done here.

The receptor was derived from a human donor in good health. The chain uses TRBV7-7 and TRBJ2-1; D is ambiguous. The specimen sequenced was CD4+ T cells from blood. CDR3: CASSPDRNNEQFF. The CDR3 DNA is TGTGCTAGCAGTCCGGACCGAAACAATGAGCAGTTCTTC.